These 20 T cell receptor beta chains were sequenced from one sample in a study of blood T cell repertoires in COVID-19. Profiled with immunoSEQ multiplex PCR; TCRdb holds only in-frame clones, not every one. The profile covers 99,000 or so clones, with around 83% appearing a single time and 15% to 17% taken by the ten largest. Sequencing used peripheral blood. Receptors were obtained from a woman of 80 years or more with acute or convalescent COVID-19.

This clone was detected only a few times. The chain has TRBV2 and TRBJ1-5; possible D gene TRBD1, 6 bases. V lost 6 bases and J 6 bases, leaving 9 bases between the germline ends. CDR3 length: 12 residues. Germline V gives CDR1 SNHLY, CDR2 FYNNEI. The CDR3 here is CASRGGPQPQHF. CDR3 nucleotides: TGTGCCAGCAGGGGGGGGCCTCAGCCCCAGCATTTT.

This chain joins TRBV7-8 and TRBJ2-1; 7 bases agree with TRBD2. Germline trimming cut 4 bases from V and 1 base from J; bases unmatched to any gene: 13. Germline V gives CDR1 SGHVS, CDR2 FQNEAQ. The CDR3 consists of 18 residues. CDR3 residues: CASSSTGSTSASYNEQFF. DNA of the CDR3: TGTGCCAGCAGCTCTACCGGTTCAACTAGCGCATCCTACAATGAGCAGTTCTTC.

The chain joins TRBV24-1 to TRBJ2-5; TRBD2 matches 9 bases. This CDR3 spans 16 amino acids. Germline V gives CDR1 KGHDR, CDR2 SFDVKD. The trim removed 6 bases at V and 0 bases at J, leaving 7 bases unmatched. CDR3 sequence (DNA): TGTGCCACCAGTCAAGGAGCGGGAGGTTACCAAGAGACCCAGTACTTC. Its translation: CATSQGAGGYQETQYF.

J is TRBJ1-1 and V is TRBV6-1, with a weak D call TRBD1 (6 bases). The ends were cut back, 3 bases at V and 4 bases at J, with 9 bases in the middle. Germline V lookup: CDR1 MNHNS, CDR2 SASEGT. This CDR3 comprises 13 residues. The CDR3 loop reads CASSEGALTEAFF. Written as DNA, the CDR3 is TGTGCCAGCAGTGAGGGGGCTCTCACTGAAGCTTTCTTT.

The CDR3 loop reads CASSPSGAANEKLFF. For the CDR3, the DNA is TGTGCCAGCAGCCCTAGCGGGGCGGCTAATGAAAAACTGTTTTTT. This sequence joins TRBV9 and TRBJ1-4; D possibly corresponds to TRBD1 (5 bases). Germline values: CDR1 SGDLS, CDR2 YYNGEE. This CDR3 is built from 15 residues. Trimming stripped 4 bases from V and 3 bases from J, with 13 bases between.

This chain joins TRBV19 and TRBJ1-4; D unclear. Trimming removed 3 bases at V and 5 bases at J, with 10 bases between. The CDR3 is 14 amino acids. CDR1 is LNHDA and CDR2 is SQIVND in the germline V gene (reference sequence). CDR3 DNA: TGTGCCAGTAGTATGGGAGTCGTGAATGAAAAACTGTTTTTT. It encodes CASSMGVVNEKLFF.

This rearrangement joins TRBV6-1 to TRBJ1-3; perhaps TRBD1 as D (6 bases). Germline values: CDR1 MNHNS, CDR2 SASEGT. V was pared by 2 bases and J by 4 bases, with 15 bases between. This CDR3 region has 16 residues. The chain's CDR3 is CASSEQGMGAGNTIYF. CDR3 sequence (DNA): TGTGCCAGCAGTGAACAGGGAATGGGGGCCGGAAACACCATATATTTT.

This chain links TRBV7-9 with TRBJ2-3; 7 bases line up with TRBD2. Germline CDR1 SEHNR, CDR2 FQNEAQ (reference sequence). This CDR3 contains 14 residues. V shed 5 bases and J 5 bases; nucleotides not matched to a gene: 7. The CDR3 sequence is CASSRERDGDTQYF. The CDR3, as DNA: TGTGCCAGCAGCAGGGAGCGGGATGGAGATACGCAGTATTTT. The full variable domain, in which reference TRBV7-9 and TRBJ2-3 provide the parts outside the CDR3, is DTGVSQNPRHKITKRGQNVTFRCDPISEHNRLYWYRQTLGQGPEFLTYFQNEAQLEKSRLLSDRFSAERPKGSFSTLEIQRTEQGDSAMYLCASSRERDGDTQYFGPGTRLTVL.

This chain connects TRBV5-1 to TRBJ1-5, with a tentative D call TRBD1 (5 bases). There are 15 residues in the CDR3. V was shortened by 4 bases and J by 3 bases, with 14 bases between the two germline ends. Germline values: CDR1 SGHRS, CDR2 YFSETQ. DNA of the CDR3: TGCGCCAGCAGCCCCGGGGACTTACCCAATCAGCCCCAGCATTTT. This sequence encodes CASSPGDLPNQPQHF.

J is TRBJ1-3 and V is TRBV7-9, with D hard to call. This CDR3 region has 16 residues. The V and J ends lost 5 bases and 0 bases respectively, with 14 bases between them. Looked up from germline, CDR1 is SEHNR and CDR2 is FQNEAQ (reference sequence). In DNA, the CDR3 is TGTGCCAGCAGCCCTCTACAGAGTCTCTCTGGAAACACCATATATTTT. Amino acids: CASSPLQSLSGNTIYF.

The chain links TRBV19 to TRBJ2-5, with a weak D call TRBD2 (6 bases). CDR1 LNHDA and CDR2 SQIVND come from the germline V gene (reference sequence). This CDR3 is 17 amino acids long. V lost 5 bases, J lost 5 bases, and 24 bases lay in between. The CDR3 loop is CASSSNPPSAPLETQYF. The CDR3 bases are TGTGCCAGTAGTTCTAACCCCCCTAGCGCCCCATTGGAGACCCAGTACTTC. Drawing the rest from reference TRBV19 and TRBJ2-5, the complete variable domain is DGGITQSPKYLFRKEGQNVTLSCEQNLNHDAMYWYRQDPGQGLRLIYYSQIVNDFQKGDIAEGYSVSREKKESFPLTVTSAQKNPTAFYLCASSSNPPSAPLETQYFGPGTRLLVL.

This clone occurred once. The chain's CDR3 is CASSRNHRGNEQYF. The CDR3 nucleotides are TGTGCCAGCAGTCGCAATCACAGGGGGAACGAGCAGTACTTC. The chain joins TRBV28 to TRBJ2-7, with 8 nucleotides matching TRBD1. CDR1 is MDHEN, CDR2 SYDVKM, per germline. V shed 5 bases and J 5 bases; nucleotides not matched to a gene: 8. The CDR3 loop spans 14 amino acids. The whole variable domain, remainder taken from reference TRBV28 and TRBJ2-7, is DVKVTQSSRYLVKRTGEKVFLECVQDMDHENMFWYRQDPGLGLRLIYFSYDVKMKEKGDIPEGYSVSREKKERFSLILESASTNQTSMYLCASSRNHRGNEQYFGPGTRLTVT.

V gene TRBV3-1 (or the pseudogene TRBV3-2) combines with J gene TRBJ1-5; D is ambiguous. V was shortened by 4 bases and J by 6 bases, with 16 bases between the two germline ends. The V gene's germline CDR1 is LGHDT and CDR2 YNNKEL (reference sequence). This CDR3 comprises 15 residues. CDR3 protein: CASSLSRESSQPQHF. The DNA for the CDR3 is TGTGCCAGCAGCCTAAGTAGGGAGTCGAGTCAGCCCCAGCATTTT.

The CDR3 is CASSEANSGNTIYF. In nucleotides, the CDR3 is TGTGCCAGCAGTGAGGCCAACTCTGGAAACACCATATATTTT. The V call is TRBV25-1, the J call TRBJ1-3; no clear D. The V gene's germline CDR1 is MGHDK and CDR2 SYGVNS. CDR3 length: 14 residues. Trimming removed 3 bases at V and 0 bases at J, with 6 bases between.

J is TRBJ1-2 and V is TRBV7-2, with D possibly matching TRBD1 (5 bases). The V end lost 5 bases, the J end lost 10 bases, and 14 bases lay between the germline ends. Germline V CDR1 and CDR2: SGHTA, FQGNSA. This CDR3 contains 12 residues. This chain's CDR3 is CASSTLDRYYTF. The CDR3 region has the DNA TGTGCCAGCAGCACACTCGACAGATACTACACCTTC. The full variable domain, in which reference TRBV7-2 and TRBJ1-2 provide the parts outside the CDR3, is GAGVSQSPSNKVTEKGKDVELRCDPISGHTALYWYRQSLGQGLEFLIYFQGNSAPDKSGLPSDRFSAERTGGSVSTLTIQRTQQEDSAVYLCASSTLDRYYTFGSGTRLTVV.

The genes are TRBV24-1 and TRBJ2-3, with 8 bases lining up with TRBD1. V lost 3 bases, J lost 6 bases, and 13 bases stayed unmatched. The CDR3 sequence is 17 residues long. Germline V CDR1 and CDR2: KGHDR, SFDVKD. The CDR3 nucleotides read TGTGCCACCAGTGATGCTTCTGGACAGGGAAGGAGGGATACGCAGTATTTT. Protein product: CATSDASGQGRRDTQYF.

The chain uses TRBV2 and TRBJ2-5, with a weak D call TRBD2 (5 bases). Germline CDR1 SNHLY, CDR2 FYNNEI. The CDR3 length is 12 residues. V lost 8 bases to trimming and J lost 5 bases, with 12 bases between them. The CDR3 spells CASGIRGETQYF. CDR3 DNA sequence: TGTGCCAGCGGTATTAGAGGGGAGACCCAGTACTTC. The full variable domain, with the rest looked up from reference TRBV2 and TRBJ2-5, is EPEVTQTPSHQVTQMGQEVILRCVPISNHLYFYWYRQILGQKVEFLVSFYNNEISEKSEIFDDQFSVERPDGSNFTLKIRSTKLEDSAMYFCASGIRGETQYFGPGTRLLVL.

V is TRBV5-1 and J is TRBJ2-2; D call uncertain. V lost 0 bases to trimming and J lost 4 bases, with 10 bases between them. In germline, CDR1 is SGHRS, CDR2 YFSETQ. CDR3 size: 15 residues. In DNA, the CDR3 is TGCGCCAGCAGCTTGGGCAGGTCGGCCACCGGGGAGCTGTTTTTT. Its protein is CASSLGRSATGELFF. The whole variable domain, remainder taken from reference TRBV5-1 and TRBJ2-2, is KAGVTQTPRYLIKTRGQQVTLSCSPISGHRSVSWYQQTPGQGLQFLFEYFSETQRNKGNFPGRFSGRQFSNSRSEMNVSTLELGDSALYLCASSLGRSATGELFFGEGSRLTVL.

The V call is TRBV2, the J call TRBJ2-1; 10 nucleotides align to TRBD2. J gave up 7 bases and V 11 bases, and 8 bases lay outside the gene matches. CDR3 size: 13 residues. Looked up from germline, CDR1 is SNHLY and CDR2 is FYNNEI. The CDR3 region has the DNA TGTGCCGGAAACCTAGCGGGAGTTAATGAGCAGTTCTTC. It yields the protein CAGNLAGVNEQFF.

This clone occurred once. The V call is TRBV27, the J call TRBJ1-2; a possible D gene is TRBD1 (6 bases). Germline-derived CDR1 and CDR2 are MNHEY and SMNVEV (reference sequence). CDR3 length: 13 residues. Trimming removed 4 bases from V and 8 bases from J, with 14 bases in between. In DNA form, the CDR3 reads TGTGCCAGCAGTTCAAACAGGGATGGAGGCTACACCTTC. This encodes CASSSNRDGGYTF.